These 10 T cell receptor beta chains were sequenced from one sample in a study of chemoradiotherapy in HPV16-positive cancers. Assay used: immunoSEQ multiplex PCR; TCRdb lists only in-frame clones, some missing. Of fewer than 6,500 clones in the sample, approximately 80% were seen once. The sample consisted of tumor tissue, taken from a patient who underwent chemoradiotherapy. Receptors were obtained from a human donor with HPV-associated anogenital cancer.

The DNA of the CDR3 is TGTGCCATCAGCCGAGCACAGCCGATGAACACTGAAGCTTTCTTT. Its protein is CAISRAQPMNTEAFF. The chain uses TRBV10-3 and TRBJ1-1; D not resolved. The CDR3 runs to 15 residues. V was shortened by 6 bases and J by 0 bases, with 14 bases between the two germline ends. The germline V gene has CDR1 ENHRY and CDR2 SYGVKD.

The rearrangement uses TRBV30 and TRBJ1-6; TRBD1 is a possible D gene (6 bases). The V end lost 2 bases, the J end lost 7 bases, and 15 bases lay between the germline ends. This CDR3 region has 15 residues. The germline CDR1 and CDR2 sequences are GTSNPN and SVGIG (reference sequence). CDR3 in DNA: TGTGCCTGGAGTTTTAGAGGGGGGACAAATTCACCCCTCCACTTT. Its translation is CAWSFRGGTNSPLHF. Full variable domain (outside the CDR3, taken from reference TRBV30 and TRBJ1-6): SQTIHQWPATLVQPVGSPLSLECTVEGTSNPNLYWYRQAAGRGLQLLFYSVGIGQISSEVPQNLSASRPQDRQFILSSKKLLLSDSGFYLCAWSFRGGTNSPLHFGNGTRLTVT.

The chain carries TRBV7-2 and TRBJ2-7; TRBD1 might be the D (6 bases). This CDR3 is built from 14 residues. From germline, CDR1 is SGHTA and CDR2 FQGNSA. The germline V and J ends were trimmed by 3 bases and 7 bases, with 16 bases remaining between them. This chain's CDR3 is CASSLGDTVREQYF. The CDR3 region has the DNA TGTGCCAGCAGCTTGGGGGACACCGTCCGGGAGCAGTACTTC.

This clone was seen once. This chain joins TRBV18 and TRBJ2-2; 7 nucleotides agree with TRBD1. V was pared by 3 bases and J by 2 bases, with 3 bases of the junction left unmatched. This CDR3 contains 15 residues. The germline V gene has CDR1 KGHSH and CDR2 LQKENI. The CDR3 is CASSPDRFNTGELFF. Here the CDR3 DNA reads TGTGCCAGCTCACCGGACAGGTTCAACACCGGGGAGCTGTTTTTT.

The chain carries TRBV5-6 and TRBJ1-1; D not resolved. The CDR3 runs 15 residues. Germline V gene lookup returns CDR1 SGHDT and CDR2 YYEEEE. V lost 4 bases and J lost 0, with 13 bases in between. CDR3 DNA sequence: TGTGCCAGCAGCACCCCTCGGGGAATGAACACTGAAGCTTTCTTT. Translating it yields CASSTPRGMNTEAFF.

DNA of the CDR3: TGTGCCAGCAGCCTGGGACTGAGCTCCTACAATGAGCAGTTCTTC. It is translated as CASSLGLSSYNEQFF. The chain links TRBV7-2 to TRBJ2-1; TRBD2 is a possible D gene (6 bases). The CDR3 is made up of 15 amino acids. Trimming stripped 5 bases from V and 0 bases from J, with 11 bases between. Germline V gene sequence: CDR1 SGHTA, CDR2 FQGNSA.

V is TRBV7-2 and J is TRBJ1-1, with 7 nucleotides matching TRBD1. In germline, CDR1 is SGHTA, CDR2 FQGNSA. Unmatched junction bases numbered 6, after V lost 5 bases and J lost 3 bases. This CDR3 is 14 amino acids long. The CDR3 is CASSTRGWDTEAFF. The CDR3 bases are TGTGCCAGCAGCACCAGGGGGTGGGACACTGAAGCTTTCTTT.

The gene calls are TRBV19 and TRBJ2-2; 9 positions agree with TRBD1. Germline CDR1 and CDR2: LNHDA and SQIVND (reference sequence). V lost 7 bases to trimming and J lost 6 bases; unmatched junction nucleotides: 6. The CDR3 is made up of 14 amino acids. CDR3 bases: TGTGCCAGTACCCGGGACAGGGTGGCCGGGGAGCTGTTTTTT. It translates to CASTRDRVAGELFF.

The gene calls are TRBV5-6 and TRBJ1-2; TRBD1 agrees at 7 bases. The trim removed 7 bases at V and 3 bases at J, leaving 6 bases unmatched. CDR3 length: 13 amino acids. The germline CDR1 and CDR2 sequences are SGHDT and YYEEEE. The CDR3 sequence: CASATGDDYGYTF. The CDR3 coding sequence is TGTGCCAGCGCAACAGGGGATGACTATGGCTACACCTTC.

The chain has TRBV18 and TRBJ2-7, with TRBD1 matching over 8 bases. The germline V gene encodes CDR1 KGHSH and CDR2 LQKENI. This CDR3 spans 16 amino acids. V lost 0 bases to trimming and J lost 3 bases; unmatched junction nucleotides: 7. The CDR3 spells CASSPPRQGTYYEQYF. The CDR3 region has the DNA TGTGCCAGCTCACCACCGCGACAGGGGACTTACTACGAGCAGTACTTC.